Following are 22 T cell receptor beta chains from one sample sequenced in a study of T-cell reconstitution after alpha-beta-depleted transplantation in children. Unique molecular identifiers were incorporated when the TCRbeta library was constructed. MiXCR was run by TCRdb on the PCR reads, yielding one entry per CDR3 protein. The sample shows 400,000 to 450,000 distinct CDR3 sequences, about 45% of them seen only once. Source: PBMCs, taken before TCRalphabeta/CD19-depleted stem cell transplant. The receptors stem from a girl aged 2-10 years with aplastic anemia, due to receive a stem cell transplant.

The chain is built from TRBV6-2 or TRBV6-3 and TRBJ1-2; 10 nucleotides agree with TRBD1. There are 15 residues in the CDR3. Germline V gene data show CDR1 as MNHEY and CDR2 as SVGEGT. The trim removed 4 bases at V and 4 bases at J, leaving 6 bases unmatched. The CDR3 nucleotides read TGTGCCAGCAGTTCCGGGACAGGGGAGGGCTATGGCTACACCTTC. Translated: CASSSGTGEGYGYTF.

A few counts support this clonotype. The gene calls are TRBV4-2 and TRBJ2-7; D remains unclear. The CDR3 is 12 amino acids. Germline V gives CDR1 LGHNA, CDR2 YNFKEQ. The V end lost 1 base, the J end lost 6 bases, and 7 bases lay between the germline ends. CDR3 nucleotide sequence: TGTGCCAGCAGCCAAGCCCTGGGCGAGCAGTACTTC. Protein product: CASSQALGEQYF.

This clonotype was seen repeatedly, ten times or more. The rearrangement links TRBV3-1 to TRBJ1-4; D unclear. CDR3 length equals 13 residues. Trimming took 4 bases from V and 8 from J, leaving 11 bases between them. Germline V CDR1 and CDR2: LGHDT, YNNKEL (reference sequence). Here the CDR3 DNA reads TGTGCCAGCAGCCCACAGAGAGGCGAAAAACTGTTTTTT. Its protein product is CASSPQRGEKLFF. The full variable domain, with the rest looked up from reference TRBV3-1 and TRBJ1-4, is DTAVSQTPKYLVTQMGNDKSIKCEQNLGHDTMYWYKQDSKKFLKIMFSYNNKELIINETVPNRFSPKSPDKAHLNLHINSLELGDSAVYFCASSPQRGEKLFFGSGTQLSVL.

This clonotype appeared many times. The V call is TRBV12-3 or TRBV12-4, the J call TRBJ1-5; D is undetermined. This CDR3 is 14 amino acids long. V was clipped by 5 bases and J by 1 base, with 9 bases between them. CDR3 bases: TGTGCCAGCAGTCCTACGACAAGCAATCAGCCCCAGCATTTT. This gives the protein CASSPTTSNQPQHF.

This chain uses TRBV28 with TRBJ2-1; 10 bases map to TRBD2. The ends lost 2 bases at V and 13 bases at J; junction bases unmatched: 14. This CDR3 has 16 residues. Germline lookup yields CDR1 MDHEN and CDR2 SYDVKM. CDR3 in amino acids: CASSLRTSGTQGPQFF. Written as DNA, the CDR3 is TGTGCCAGCAGTTTACGGACTAGCGGTACCCAAGGGCCCCAGTTCTTC.

The V gene is TRBV6-5, the J gene TRBJ2-7; the D is unclear. V dropped 5 bases and J dropped 2 bases, with 7 bases sitting between them. Looked up from germline, CDR1 is MNHEY and CDR2 is SVGAGI. This CDR3 spans 12 amino acids. The chain's CDR3 is CASSTGPYEQYF. The CDR3 bases are TGTGCCAGCAGTACGGGTCCCTACGAGCAGTACTTC.

This clonotype was seen a handful of times. The J gene is TRBJ2-3, the V gene TRBV27, with D perhaps TRBD2 (6 bases). This CDR3 is built from 16 residues. Germline V CDR1 and CDR2: MNHEY, SMNVEV (reference sequence). Trimming shortened V by 5 bases and J by 3 bases, and 18 bases separated the two germline ends. The CDR3 DNA reads as TGTGCCAGCAGTCCTCTCGGAGGGCTTAGGACAGATACGCAGTATTTT. Amino acid sequence: CASSPLGGLRTDTQYF.

Comment on this clonotype: A read error may produce the germline difference seen at one junction end. The chain uses TRBV20-1 and TRBJ1-2; 7 bases agree with TRBD1. The CDR3 covers 14 residues. The germline V gene has CDR1 DFQATT and CDR2 SNEGSKA (reference sequence). CDR3 loop: CIARGTDRDYGYTF. The CDR3 DNA reads TGCATTGCTAGGGGCACAGACAGGGACTATGGCTACACCTTC.

This clonotype was counted a few times. The chain couples TRBV6-5 to TRBJ1-2; no clear D. CDR3 length: 15 amino acids. Germline values: CDR1 MNHEY, CDR2 SVGAGI. V was clipped by 1 base and J by 1 base, with 10 bases between them. DNA for the CDR3: TGTGCCAGCAGTTACTATCGGATACATAACTATGGCTACACCTTC. Residues: CASSYYRIHNYGYTF.

The chain joins TRBV5-1 to TRBJ1-1, with 7 nucleotides matching TRBD1. Germline CDR1 reads SGHRS; CDR2 reads YFSETQ. V lost 1 base and J lost 4; bases outside the gene matches: 7. This CDR3 has 15 amino acids. The CDR3: CASSLTGAGSTEAFF. CDR3 bases: TGCGCCAGCAGCTTGACAGGGGCTGGGAGCACTGAAGCTTTCTTT.

This clonotype was seen more than once but under ten times. The J gene is TRBJ1-1, the V gene TRBV29-1; the D is unclear. V lost 0 bases and J 11 bases, leaving 7 bases between the germline ends. Germline V gives CDR1 SQVTM, CDR2 ANQGSEA. This CDR3 is 10 amino acids long. CDR3 region: CSVEEAGAFF. The CDR3 nucleotides are TGCAGCGTTGAAGAGGCGGGGGCTTTCTTT.

Ten or more counts support this clonotype. The chain uses TRBV25-1 and TRBJ2-2, with D uncertain. V lost 6 bases, J lost 1 base, and 9 bases lay in between. Per germline, CDR1 MGHDK and CDR2 SYGVNS. This CDR3 is built from 14 residues. The CDR3 DNA reads as TGTGCCAGCAGCGGGTGGCAGAACACCGGGGAGCTGTTTTTT. Translated, it gives CASSGWQNTGELFF.

This clonotype has ten or more counts. V and J are TRBV6-2 or TRBV6-3 and TRBJ1-1; tentative D call: TRBD1 (6 bases). V gave up 6 bases and J gave up 0 bases, with 11 bases separating them. Germline V lookup: CDR1 MNHEY, CDR2 SVGEGT. The CDR3 sequence is 14 residues long. CDR3 in amino acids: CASRPGHVNTEAFF. The CDR3 DNA reads TGTGCCAGCAGACCGGGACACGTGAACACTGAAGCTTTCTTT.

DNA for the CDR3: TGTGCCAGCTCACCACCGATAGGGGGCACTGAAGCTTTCTTT. This sequence encodes CASSPPIGGTEAFF. V is TRBV18 and J is TRBJ1-1, with D possibly matching TRBD1 (6 bases). CDR1 is KGHSH and CDR2 is LQKENI in the germline V gene. CDR3 length: 14 residues. Trimming pared 0 bases from V and 4 bases from J, leaving 9 bases between.

This chain links TRBV6-1 with TRBJ1-5; possible D gene TRBD1, 5 bases. The germline CDR1 and CDR2 sequences are MNHNS and SASEGT. V was pared by 5 bases and J by 7 bases, with 18 bases between. The CDR3 contains 15 residues. The CDR3 reads CASSPNLGESQPQHF. The DNA for the CDR3 is TGTGCCAGCAGTCCCAACCTAGGGGAATCACAGCCCCAGCATTTT.

This clonotype has a single count. CDR3 bases: TGTGCCAGCAGCAGGGGGATGGGTCGTCCTGAAGCTTTCTTT. Translation: CASSRGMGRPEAFF. The chain links TRBV7-2 to TRBJ1-1; the D gene is possibly TRBD1 (6 bases). V lost 5 bases, J lost 6 bases, and 16 bases lay in between. There are 14 residues in the CDR3. From germline, CDR1 is SGHTA and CDR2 FQGNSA.

The J gene is TRBJ2-5, the V gene TRBV2; 8 nucleotides line up with TRBD1. The CDR3 sequence is 15 residues long. Germline V gene sequence: CDR1 SNHLY, CDR2 FYNNEI. V shed 4 bases and J 5 bases; nucleotides not matched to a gene: 9. CDR3 sequence: CASSGQGTLVETQYF. In DNA form, the CDR3 reads TGTGCCAGCAGTGGACAGGGGACCCTCGTGGAGACCCAGTACTTC.

This clonotype appeared a single time. V and J are TRBV7-8 and TRBJ2-1; TRBD2 matches 7 bases. The CDR3 totals 18 residues. The germline CDR1 and CDR2 sequences are SGHVS and FQNEAQ. After removal of 1 base from V and 7 bases from J, the junction contained 16 bases not matched to a gene. The CDR3 region is CASSLGPTRGGVGNEQFF. Written as DNA, the CDR3 is TGTGCCAGCAGCTTAGGCCCGACCCGGGGAGGGGTTGGGAATGAGCAGTTCTTC.

V and J are TRBV11-2 and TRBJ2-1; D ambiguous. V dropped 1 base and J dropped 2 bases, with 9 bases sitting between them. Germline CDR1 and CDR2: SGHAT and FQNNGV. The CDR3 is 15 residues long. For the CDR3, the DNA is TGTGCCAGCAGCTTAGTGGTCCAGACCTACAATGAGCAGTTCTTC. It codes for CASSLVVQTYNEQFF.

Many counts were recorded for this clonotype. The rearrangement uses TRBV5-1 and TRBJ2-3; D is unresolved. The CDR3 length is 16 residues. V lost 0 bases and J 0 bases, leaving 11 bases between the germline ends. Germline V gene lookup returns CDR1 SGHRS and CDR2 YFSETQ. This CDR3 reads CASSLGSLPSTDTQYF. The CDR3 region has the DNA TGCGCCAGCAGCTTGGGCTCGCTCCCTAGCACAGATACGCAGTATTTT.

The J gene is TRBJ1-4, the V gene TRBV12-3 or TRBV12-4; TRBD1 agrees at 7 bases. Losses at the gene ends were 10 bases for V and 4 bases for J; bases not matched to a gene: 3. The CDR3 spans 12 residues. CDR3: CATRDSNEKLFF. The CDR3 region has the DNA TGTGCCACCCGGGACAGTAATGAAAAACTGTTTTTT.

The chain links TRBV5-1 to TRBJ2-5, with 14 bases aligning to TRBD2. This CDR3 is built from 18 residues. The V gene end was trimmed by 4 bases and the J gene end by 2 bases; junction bases not matched to a gene: 10. Germline V gene data show CDR1 as SGHRS and CDR2 as YFSETQ. CDR3 protein: CASSLGTSGGKNQETQYF. The CDR3, as DNA: TGCGCCAGCAGCCTTGGGACTAGCGGGGGCAAGAATCAAGAGACCCAGTACTTC.